This T cell receptor (beta chain) was captured by sequencing in a study of blood T cell repertoires in COVID-19. Study-wide context: The United States, Italy and Spain supplied acute and convalescent COVID-19 samples. In each case, the material was cDNA or gDNA derived from T cells, B-cell-depleted T cells, or PBMCs.

Original methodology: Estimated nucleated cell counts came from reference gene primer amplification. Repertoires were generated with immunoSEQ multiplex PCR, while TCRdb's copy carries only in-frame clones and drops some. D and trimming come from the DNA, and the V and J calls and clone size come from that table. Of about 150,000 clones listed, around 87% are singletons. Sequencing was performed on peripheral blood. This clonotype was sampled from a woman aged 80 or over with COVID-19, enrolled during active disease.

Here the CDR3 reads CASSLGSHSNQPQHF. DNA for the CDR3: TGTGCCAGCAGTTTGGGGAGTCATAGCAATCAGCCCCAGCATTTT. This chain uses TRBV28 with TRBJ1-5, with D unresolved. Germline CDR1 reads MDHEN; CDR2 reads SYDVKM. The CDR3 length is 15 residues. Trimming removed 3 bases from V and 0 bases from J, with 9 bases in between.